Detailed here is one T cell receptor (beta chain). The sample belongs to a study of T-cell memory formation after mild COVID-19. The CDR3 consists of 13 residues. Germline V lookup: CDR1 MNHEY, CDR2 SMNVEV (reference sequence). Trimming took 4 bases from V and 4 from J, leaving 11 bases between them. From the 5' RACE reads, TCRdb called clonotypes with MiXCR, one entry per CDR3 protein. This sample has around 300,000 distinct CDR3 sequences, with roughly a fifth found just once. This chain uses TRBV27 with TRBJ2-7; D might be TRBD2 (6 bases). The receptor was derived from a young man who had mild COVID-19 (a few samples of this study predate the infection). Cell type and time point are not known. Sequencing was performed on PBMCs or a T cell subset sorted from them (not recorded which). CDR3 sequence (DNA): TGTGCCAGCAGTTGGGGGGTTGGATACGAGCAGTACTTC. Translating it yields CASSWGVGYEQYF.